The TCR beta chain described here comes from a study of T cell clonotyping in hematopoietic cell transplantation. Study-wide results and caveats: Graft donor and pretransplant recipient Inverse Simpson Index values predicted broader posttransplant TCR diversity.

The data were produced by immunoSEQ multiplex PCR, yet TCRdb's version contains in-frame clones alone and is incomplete. The table records 14,000 or so clones, about 98% of them present only once. About this clone: Its cognate antigen is unknown.

Germline assignment: CDR1 ENHRY and CDR2 SYGVKD. The junction had 7 bases not matched to a gene; V was cut back by 10 bases and J by 2 bases. The CDR3 runs 14 residues. This chain links TRBV10-3 with TRBJ2-3; 9 nucleotides agree with TRBD1. The sequence was obtained from a female patient between 50 and 60 years old who had an allogeneic stem cell transplant from an unrelated donor, so T cells may come from the graft donor. Some clones in this sample may be carry-over from other donors' samples. Here the sequenced sample was peripheral blood mononuclear cells, taken 30 days after allogeneic stem cell transplant. The CDR3 DNA reads TGTGCCAGCGGACAGGGGATAAACACAGATACGCAGTATTTT. It yields the protein CASGQGINTDTQYF.